This T cell receptor (beta chain) derives from a study of blood T cells in healthy people across ages (dated by TCRdb to the mid-2010s). For the wider study: In model experiments, template switching captured roughly one uniquely barcoded TCR beta cDNA molecule for every two T cells. Using deep sequencing normalized with unique cDNA molecular identifiers, the study measured how TCR beta repertoire diversity changes with age. The donors were split into four age groups: young (average around 15 years), middle-aged (around 37), aged (approximately 60) and long-lived (about 74). Donors of different ages were randomly distributed across sequencing lanes to avoid experimental bias. The study analyzed two additional independent replicas of 1 million unique cDNA reads from the same blood draw for two donors, one aged 18 to 30 and one aged 80 or older.

Study-wide conclusions, independent of this receptor: Because profiling used bulk unsorted PBMCs, naive and antigen-experienced compartments could not be compared conclusively. Compared with the aged group, the long-lived group had more naive CD4+ T cells, fewer expanded clones and increased TCR diversity, a pattern suggesting age selection. Because donor CMV infection status was unknown, age-related changes in expanded clonotypes were potentially confounded. There was a strong correlation between observed TCR beta diversity and the percentage of naive T cells measured by flow cytometry. As age increased, observed TCR beta diversity per million T cells dropped in a roughly linear way, and a significant reduction was already evident by age 40. Estimates of total diversity from one million sequenced T cells were regarded as lower bounds and underestimates.

Libraries came from 5' RACE. TCRdb lists the instrument as Illumina HiSeq 2500. The second PCR ran for roughly 7 to 12 cycles and used a J-beta primer mix along with a sample-barcoded 5' primer. A unique molecular identifier was introduced onto each TCR beta cDNA molecule by a template-switch 5' adaptor carrying 12 random nucleotides. Each sample yielded at least 2.5 million CDR3-containing paired-end reads. The Mint cDNA synthesis kit, primed by a TRBC-specific oligonucleotide, was used to synthesize first-strand cDNA from all RNA. Following uracil-DNA glycosylase treatment, a first 18-cycle PCR with universal primers M1SS and BC2_uni_R was performed on all cDNA. The original pipeline was this. Each sample was normalized by randomly selecting 1 million high-quality reads, each carrying a distinct molecular identifier. Instead of being binned into consensus sequences, reads that shared molecular identifiers were thrown out. MiTCR, run with a Q25 quality threshold and the strictest error-elimination algorithm, handled CDR3 identification, clonotype clustering and error correction. A nonparametric unseen species model with Euler transformation was used to estimate lower-bound total TCR beta diversity. TCRdb redid the processing of the public reads, applying fastp at Q25 and MiXCR, and retained in-frame beta chains. Rows merge per CDR3 protein into single entries with the most common DNA and genes. These V and J calls originate from TCRdb's pipeline instead of the authors' own analysis. The sample records 1,300,000 or so distinct CDR3 sequences, 59% of which are singletons. The ten largest clones represent approximately 7% of the sample.

This clonotype was observed a handful of times. The specificity of this receptor is unknown. No much larger clonotype is one base removed from it; base qualities were not supplied. V is pruned by 5 bases and J by 7 bases, leaving 5 bases of the junction without a gene match. The CDR3 runs 14 amino acids, cysteine and phenylalanine included. CDR3 DNA only is kept here, 42 bases in frame from base 1. CDR1 SEHNR and CDR2 FQNEAQ are derived from the germline V gene (reference sequence). The donors were some 39 Caucasian individuals from Russia, aged 6 to 90 years, who were systemically healthy. Roughly 10 milliliters of peripheral blood were collected from each donor into EDTA-treated Vacutainer tubes. Ficoll-Paque density-gradient centrifugation was used to isolate PBMCs, with at least 7 million obtained per sample. Total RNA, at least 6 micrograms per sample, was extracted from PBMCs with Trizol reagent. For every donor, flow cytometry on a PBMC aliquot measured the percentage of naive CD45RAhigh/CD27high T cells.

The sample taken for sequencing was blood. This TCR was recovered from a man aged 18-30 years in good health. Here the chain combines TRBV7-9 and TRBJ2-1, and 10 junction bases match TRBD2. Read as DNA, the sequence is TGTGCCAGCAGCCCCCAGACTAGCGGGAATGAGCAGTTCTTC. Its translation reads: CASSPQTSGNEQFF.